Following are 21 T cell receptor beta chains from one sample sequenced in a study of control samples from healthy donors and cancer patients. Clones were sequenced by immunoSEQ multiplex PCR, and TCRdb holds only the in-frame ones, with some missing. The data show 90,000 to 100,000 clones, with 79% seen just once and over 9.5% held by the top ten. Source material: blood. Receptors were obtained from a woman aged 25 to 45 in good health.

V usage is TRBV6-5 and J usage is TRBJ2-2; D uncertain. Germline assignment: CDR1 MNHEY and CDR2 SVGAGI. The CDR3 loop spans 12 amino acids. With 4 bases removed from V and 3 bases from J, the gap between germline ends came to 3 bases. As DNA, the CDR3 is TGTGCCAGCAGTTTCTACACCGGGGAGCTGTTTTTT. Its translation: CASSFYTGELFF.

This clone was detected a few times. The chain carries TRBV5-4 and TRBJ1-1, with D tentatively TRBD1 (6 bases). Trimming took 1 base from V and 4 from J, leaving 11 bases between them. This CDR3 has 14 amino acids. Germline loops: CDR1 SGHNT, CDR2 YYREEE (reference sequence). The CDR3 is CASSLRGAFTEAFF. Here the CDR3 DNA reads TGTGCCAGCAGCTTGAGGGGGGCGTTCACTGAAGCTTTCTTT.

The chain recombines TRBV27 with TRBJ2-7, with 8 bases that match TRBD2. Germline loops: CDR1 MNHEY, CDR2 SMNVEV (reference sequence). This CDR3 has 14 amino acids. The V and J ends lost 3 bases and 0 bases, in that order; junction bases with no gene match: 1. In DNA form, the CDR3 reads TGTGCCAGCAGTTTCCGGGGGGGCTCCTACGAGCAGTACTTC. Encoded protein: CASSFRGGSYEQYF.

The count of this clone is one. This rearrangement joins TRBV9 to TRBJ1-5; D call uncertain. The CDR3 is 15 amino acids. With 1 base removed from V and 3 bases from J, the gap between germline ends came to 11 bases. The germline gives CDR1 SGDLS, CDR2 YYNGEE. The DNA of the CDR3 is TGTGCCAGCAGCGTATCTGGGGTGGACAATCAGCCCCAGCATTTT. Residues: CASSVSGVDNQPQHF. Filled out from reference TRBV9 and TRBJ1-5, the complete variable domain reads DSGVTQTPKHLITATGQRVTLRCSPRSGDLSVYWYQQSLDQGLQFLIQYYNGEERAKGNILERFSAQQFPDLHSELNLSSLELGDSALYFCASSVSGVDNQPQHFGDGTRLSIL.

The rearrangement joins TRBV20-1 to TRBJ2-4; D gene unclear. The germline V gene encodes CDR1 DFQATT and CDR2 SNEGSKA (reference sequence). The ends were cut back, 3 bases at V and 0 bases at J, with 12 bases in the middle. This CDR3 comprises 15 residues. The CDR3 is CSASGSLGAKNIQYF. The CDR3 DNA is TGCAGTGCTAGTGGGTCCTTAGGAGCCAAAAACATTCAGTACTTC.

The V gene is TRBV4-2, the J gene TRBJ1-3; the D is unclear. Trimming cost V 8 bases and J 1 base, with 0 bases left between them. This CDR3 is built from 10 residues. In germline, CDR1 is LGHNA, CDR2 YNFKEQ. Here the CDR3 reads CASSGNTIYF. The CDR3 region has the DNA TGTGCCAGCTCTGGAAACACCATATATTTT.

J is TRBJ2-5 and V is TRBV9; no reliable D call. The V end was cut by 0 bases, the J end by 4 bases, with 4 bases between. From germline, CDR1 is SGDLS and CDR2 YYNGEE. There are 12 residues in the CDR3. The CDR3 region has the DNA TGTGCCAGCAGCGTAGTGGGAGAGACCCAGTACTTC. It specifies CASSVVGETQYF. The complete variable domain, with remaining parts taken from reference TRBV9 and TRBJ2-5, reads DSGVTQTPKHLITATGQRVTLRCSPRSGDLSVYWYQQSLDQGLQFLIQYYNGEERAKGNILERFSAQQFPDLHSELNLSSLELGDSALYFCASSVVGETQYFGPGTRLLVL.

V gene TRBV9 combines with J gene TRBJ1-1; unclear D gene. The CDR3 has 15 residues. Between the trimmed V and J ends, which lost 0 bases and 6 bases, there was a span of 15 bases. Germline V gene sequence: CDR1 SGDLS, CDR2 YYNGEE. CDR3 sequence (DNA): TGTGCCAGCAGCGTAGGGACCGGGAGAGAGGCTGAAGCTTTCTTT. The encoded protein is CASSVGTGREAEAFF.

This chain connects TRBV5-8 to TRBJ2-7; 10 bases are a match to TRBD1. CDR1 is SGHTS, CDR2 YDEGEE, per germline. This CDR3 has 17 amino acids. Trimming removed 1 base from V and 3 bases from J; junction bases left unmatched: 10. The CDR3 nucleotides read TGTGCCAGCAGCTTGTATCCGGGACAGGGGAGCGTCTACGAGCAGTACTTC. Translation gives CASSLYPGQGSVYEQYF. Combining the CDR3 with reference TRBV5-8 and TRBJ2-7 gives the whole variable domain EAGVTQSPTHLIKTRGQQATLRCSPISGHTSVYWYQQALGLGLQFLLWYDEGEERNRGNFPPRFSGRQFPNYSSELNVNALELEDSALYLCASSLYPGQGSVYEQYFGPGTRLTVT.

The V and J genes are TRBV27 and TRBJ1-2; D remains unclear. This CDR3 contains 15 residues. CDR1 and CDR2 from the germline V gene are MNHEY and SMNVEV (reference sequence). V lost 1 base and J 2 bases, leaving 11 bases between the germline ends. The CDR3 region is CASSLFGPLNYGYTF. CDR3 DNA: TGTGCCAGCAGTTTATTTGGCCCGCTCAACTATGGCTACACCTTC.

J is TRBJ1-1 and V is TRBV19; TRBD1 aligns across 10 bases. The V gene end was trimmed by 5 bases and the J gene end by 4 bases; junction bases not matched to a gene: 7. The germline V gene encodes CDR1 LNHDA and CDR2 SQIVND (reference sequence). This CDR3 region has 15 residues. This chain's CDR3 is CASSAGQGSGTEAFF. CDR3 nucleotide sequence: TGTGCCAGTAGTGCGGGACAGGGGTCCGGCACTGAAGCTTTCTTT.

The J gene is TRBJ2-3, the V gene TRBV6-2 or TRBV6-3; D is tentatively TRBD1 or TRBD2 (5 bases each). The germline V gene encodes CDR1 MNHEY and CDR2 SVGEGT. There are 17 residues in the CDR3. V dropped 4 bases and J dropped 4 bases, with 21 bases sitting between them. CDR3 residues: CASSSVDRGARSDTQYF. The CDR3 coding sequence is TGTGCCAGCAGTTCTGTGGACCGGGGCGCTAGGTCAGATACGCAGTATTTT.

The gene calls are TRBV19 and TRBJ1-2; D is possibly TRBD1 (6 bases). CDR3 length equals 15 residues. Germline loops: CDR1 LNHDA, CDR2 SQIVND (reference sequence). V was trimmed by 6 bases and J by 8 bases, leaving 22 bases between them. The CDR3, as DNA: TGTGCCAGTAGGGAAAAACAGGGACAAGAGGGCGGCTACACCTTC. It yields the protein CASREKQGQEGGYTF.

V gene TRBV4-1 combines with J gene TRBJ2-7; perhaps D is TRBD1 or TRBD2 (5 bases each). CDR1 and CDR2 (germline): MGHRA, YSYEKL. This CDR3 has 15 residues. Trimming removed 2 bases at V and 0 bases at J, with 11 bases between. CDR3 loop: CASSQTTGASYEQYF. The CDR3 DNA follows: TGCGCCAGCAGCCAAACGACCGGGGCCTCCTACGAGCAGTACTTC.

CDR3 sequence: CASSLEGPLTGYEQYF. The CDR3 DNA reads as TGTGCCAGCAGCTTAGAGGGACCCCTCACGGGCTACGAGCAGTACTTC. The chain combines TRBV7-7 with TRBJ2-7, with D tentatively TRBD1 or TRBD2 (5 bases each). From germline, CDR1 is SSHAT and CDR2 FNYEAQ (reference sequence). The CDR3 has 16 amino acids. V was shortened by 1 base and J by 3 bases, with 16 bases between the two germline ends.

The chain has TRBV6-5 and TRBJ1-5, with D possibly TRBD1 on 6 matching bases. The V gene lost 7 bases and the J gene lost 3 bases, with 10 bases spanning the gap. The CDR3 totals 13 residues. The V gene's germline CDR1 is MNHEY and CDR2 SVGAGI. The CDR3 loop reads CASKQGPNQPQHF. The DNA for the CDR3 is TGTGCCAGCAAACAGGGACCCAATCAGCCCCAGCATTTT.

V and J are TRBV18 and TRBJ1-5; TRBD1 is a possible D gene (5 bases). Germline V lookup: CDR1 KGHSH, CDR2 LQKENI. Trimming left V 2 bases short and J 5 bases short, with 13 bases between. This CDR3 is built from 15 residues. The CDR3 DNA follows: TGTGCCAGCTCACCAACAAGGGGTAGGGATCAGCCCCAGCATTTT. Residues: CASSPTRGRDQPQHF.

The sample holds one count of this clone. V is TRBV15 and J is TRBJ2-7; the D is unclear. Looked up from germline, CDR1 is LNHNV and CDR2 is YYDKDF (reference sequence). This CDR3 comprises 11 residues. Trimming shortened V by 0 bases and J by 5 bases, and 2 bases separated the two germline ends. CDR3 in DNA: TGTGCCACCAGCAGAGAGGACGAGCAGTACTTC. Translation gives CATSREDEQYF.

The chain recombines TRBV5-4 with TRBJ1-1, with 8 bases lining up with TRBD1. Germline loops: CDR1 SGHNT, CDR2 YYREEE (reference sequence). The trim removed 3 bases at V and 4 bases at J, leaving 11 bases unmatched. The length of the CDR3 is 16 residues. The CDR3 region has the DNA TGTGCCAGCAGCTCGCTTAGACAGGGGCCGTCCACTGAAGCTTTCTTT. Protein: CASSSLRQGPSTEAFF. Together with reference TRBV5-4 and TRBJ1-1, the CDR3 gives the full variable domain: ETGVTQSPTHLIKTRGQQVTLRCSSQSGHNTVSWYQQALGQGPQFIFQYYREEENGRGNFPPRFSGLQFPNYSSELNVNALELDDSALYLCASSSLRQGPSTEAFFGQGTRLTVV.

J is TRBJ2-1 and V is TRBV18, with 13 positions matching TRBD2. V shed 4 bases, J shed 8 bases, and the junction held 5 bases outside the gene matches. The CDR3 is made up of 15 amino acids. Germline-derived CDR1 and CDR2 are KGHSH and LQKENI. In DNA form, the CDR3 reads TGTGCCAGCTCACAACGGACTAGCGGGGGAGATGAGCAGTTCTTC. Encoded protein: CASSQRTSGGDEQFF.

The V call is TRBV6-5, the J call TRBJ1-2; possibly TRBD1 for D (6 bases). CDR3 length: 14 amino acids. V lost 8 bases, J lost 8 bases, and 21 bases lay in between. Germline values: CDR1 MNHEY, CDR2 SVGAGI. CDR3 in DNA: TGTGCCAGCGCCCCAGTAGGGGGGCTGAGGGGCTACACCTTC. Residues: CASAPVGGLRGYTF.